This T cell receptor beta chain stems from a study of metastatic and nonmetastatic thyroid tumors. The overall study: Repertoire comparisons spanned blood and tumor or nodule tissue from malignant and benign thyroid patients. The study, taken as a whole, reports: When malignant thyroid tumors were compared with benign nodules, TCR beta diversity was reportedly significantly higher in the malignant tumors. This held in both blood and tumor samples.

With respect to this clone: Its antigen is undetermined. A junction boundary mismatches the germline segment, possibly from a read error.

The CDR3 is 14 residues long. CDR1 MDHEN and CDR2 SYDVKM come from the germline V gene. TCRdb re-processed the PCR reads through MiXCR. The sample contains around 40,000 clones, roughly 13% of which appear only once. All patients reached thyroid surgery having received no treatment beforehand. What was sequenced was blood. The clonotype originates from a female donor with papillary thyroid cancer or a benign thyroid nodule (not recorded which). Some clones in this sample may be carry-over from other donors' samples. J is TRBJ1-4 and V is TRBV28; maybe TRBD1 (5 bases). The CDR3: CASRGVGTNENLFF. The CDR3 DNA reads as TGTGCCAGCAGGGGGGTAGGTACTAATGAAAACCTGTTTTTT.